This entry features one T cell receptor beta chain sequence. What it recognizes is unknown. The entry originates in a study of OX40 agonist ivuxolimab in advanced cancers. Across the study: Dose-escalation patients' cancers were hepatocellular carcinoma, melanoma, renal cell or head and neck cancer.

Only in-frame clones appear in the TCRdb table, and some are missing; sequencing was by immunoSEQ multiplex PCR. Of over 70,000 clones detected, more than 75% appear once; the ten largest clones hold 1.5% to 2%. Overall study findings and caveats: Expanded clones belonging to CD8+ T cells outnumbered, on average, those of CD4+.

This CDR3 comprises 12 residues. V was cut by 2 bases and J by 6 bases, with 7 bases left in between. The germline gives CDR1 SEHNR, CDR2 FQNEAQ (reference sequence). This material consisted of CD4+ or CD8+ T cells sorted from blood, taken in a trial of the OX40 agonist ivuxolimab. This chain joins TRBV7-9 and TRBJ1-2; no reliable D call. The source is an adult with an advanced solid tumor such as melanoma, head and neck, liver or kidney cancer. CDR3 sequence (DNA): TGTGCCAGCAGCTTAACCGGGGATGGCTACACCTTC. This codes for CASSLTGDGYTF.